This T cell receptor (beta chain) appears in the sequencing data of a study of blood T cells in healthy people across ages. Study-level results: Possibly confounding the expanded clonotype changes was the fact that donor CMV status was unknown.

This clonotype has only a few counts. Its target is not known. J lost 7 bases, V lost 1 base, and 0 bases had no gene match. Germline values: CDR1 SGHAT, CDR2 FQDESV (reference sequence). CDR3 size: 13 residues. In terms of origin and age, donors were healthy Caucasian individuals from Russia aged 6 to 90. It was with a sample-barcoded 5' primer and a J-beta primer mix that a second PCR of roughly 7 to 12 cycles was run. The authors tagged each cDNA molecule using a template-switch adaptor with 12 random nucleotides. From the 5' RACE reads, TCRdb called clonotypes with MiXCR, one entry per CDR3 protein. The sample includes around 670,000 distinct CDR3 sequences, approximately 30% of them seen just once.

The sample taken for sequencing was blood. The receptor's source is an elderly woman in good health. V usage is TRBV11-1 and J usage is TRBJ2-1; 8 nucleotides agree with TRBD1. The DNA of the CDR3 is TGTGCCAGCAGCTTAGGGGACAGGAATGAGCAGTTCTTC. This gives the protein CASSLGDRNEQFF.